Below, 13 T cell receptor beta chains from the same sample are listed, as sequenced in a study of blood T cell repertoires in COVID-19. Data came from immunoSEQ multiplex PCR; TCRdb stores just in-frame clones and leaves some out. The table has approximately 170,000 clones, 80% to 85% seen once. Sequenced input: peripheral blood. These receptors were taken from a woman in her seventies with COVID-19, enrolled during active disease.

The chain links TRBV11-2 to TRBJ2-7; D may be TRBD1 (6 bases). Trimming took 0 bases from V and 4 from J, leaving 13 bases between them. Germline values: CDR1 SGHAT, CDR2 FQNNGV. The CDR3 length is 15 residues. The CDR3 protein is CASSLERGTRYEQYF. CDR3 DNA sequence: TGTGCCAGCAGCTTAGAAAGGGGGACGAGATACGAGCAGTACTTC.

This clone was detected once. The chain recombines TRBV19 with TRBJ1-4; TRBD1 might be the D (5 bases). The CDR3 loop spans 14 amino acids. Trimming pared 11 bases from V and 0 bases from J, leaving 13 bases between. Germline CDR1 and CDR2: LNHDA and SQIVND (reference sequence). As DNA, the CDR3 is TGTGCCGCAAGACAGAGCCCAACTAATGAAAAACTGTTTTTT. Translating gives CAARQSPTNEKLFF.

The chain links TRBV6-6 to TRBJ2-3, with D tentatively TRBD2 (6 bases). The CDR3 totals 15 residues. Germline values: CDR1 MNHNY, CDR2 SVGAGI (reference sequence). V was clipped by 2 bases and J by 3 bases, with 12 bases between them. CDR3 sequence (DNA): TGTGCCAGCAGTTACGGCGGACTACGTACAGATACGCAGTATTTT. It translates to CASSYGGLRTDTQYF.

There are a few counts of this clone. The chain employs TRBV6-2 or TRBV6-3 and TRBJ2-5; maybe TRBD2 (6 bases). V lost 4 bases to trimming and J lost 9 bases, with 9 bases between them. Germline V gene lookup returns CDR1 MNHEY and CDR2 SVGEGT. CDR3 length: 11 amino acids. As DNA, the CDR3 is TGTGCCAGCAGTTTGAGGGAGGCCCAGTACTTC. Encoded protein: CASSLREAQYF.

V is TRBV20-1 and J is TRBJ1-1; D is perhaps TRBD1 (5 bases). Trimming pared 3 bases from V and 4 bases from J, leaving 9 bases between. The CDR3 has 12 amino acids. Per germline, CDR1 DFQATT and CDR2 SNEGSKA (reference sequence). The CDR3 DNA follows: TGCAGTGCTAGTGACAGATCCACTGAAGCTTTCTTT. Translated: CSASDRSTEAFF.

The chain employs TRBV6-6 and TRBJ2-1; 10 bases agree with TRBD2. The germline V gene has CDR1 MNHNY and CDR2 SVGAGI (reference sequence). There are 16 residues in the CDR3. Unmatched junction bases numbered 7, after V lost 4 bases and J lost 4 bases. The CDR3: CASSWRTSGRYNEQFF. The CDR3 DNA is TGTGCCAGCAGTTGGCGGACTAGCGGAAGATACAATGAGCAGTTCTTC.

V and J are TRBV27 and TRBJ2-1; 12 nucleotides match TRBD2. Germline V CDR1 and CDR2: MNHEY, SMNVEV (reference sequence). The junction had 0 bases not matched to a gene; V was cut back by 0 bases and J by 0 bases. The CDR3 is made up of 17 amino acids. CDR3 loop: CASSLSLAGGSYNEQFF. Here the CDR3 DNA reads TGTGCCAGCAGTTTATCACTAGCGGGAGGCTCCTACAATGAGCAGTTCTTC.

J is TRBJ2-5 and V is TRBV5-1; TRBD2 matches at 8 bases. Germline loops: CDR1 SGHRS, CDR2 YFSETQ. This CDR3 is 17 amino acids long. V was clipped by 0 bases and J by 12 bases; unmatched bases: 19. CDR3 sequence (DNA): TGCGCCAGCAGCTTGGTCCCTGGTAGAAGCGGGAGTGTTACGAAGTACTTC. It codes for CASSLVPGRSGSVTKYF.

The rearrangement joins TRBV5-1 to TRBJ2-2, with D possibly matching TRBD1 (5 bases). Germline V gives CDR1 SGHRS, CDR2 YFSETQ. The CDR3 has 14 residues. The germline V and J ends were trimmed by 0 bases and 7 bases, with 10 bases remaining between them. CDR3 nucleotides: TGCGCCAGCAGCTTGGTGACAGAAGGCGGGGAGCTGTTTTTT. Translating gives CASSLVTEGGELFF.

The chain joins TRBV28 to TRBJ1-1, with TRBD1 as a possible D gene (5 bases). This CDR3 contains 14 residues. Germline V lookup: CDR1 MDHEN, CDR2 SYDVKM. The V end lost 8 bases, the J end lost 4 bases, and 17 bases lay between the germline ends. The CDR3 is CASRPAGGLTEAFF. For the CDR3, the DNA is TGTGCCAGCCGTCCCGCGGGGGGTCTCACTGAAGCTTTCTTT.

The V and J genes are TRBV7-2 and TRBJ2-5; 11 bases agree with TRBD2. CDR3 length equals 16 residues. The V segment lost 4 bases and the J segment 4 bases; nucleotides outside the gene matches: 8. Germline CDR1 is SGHTA and CDR2 is FQGNSA. In nucleotides, the CDR3 is TGTGCCAGCAGCTATACTAGCGGGAGAGGGGGAGAGACCCAGTACTTC. This codes for CASSYTSGRGGETQYF.

The rearrangement joins TRBV28 to TRBJ1-1, with 12 positions matching TRBD1. The CDR3 length is 16 residues. Germline assignment: CDR1 MDHEN and CDR2 SYDVKM. V shed 7 bases and J 10 bases; nucleotides not matched to a gene: 16. In DNA, the CDR3 is TGTGCCAGCACCTCACCACCGGGACAGGGGGCGCGGGGAGCTTTCTTT. Protein product: CASTSPPGQGARGAFF.

The rearrangement joins TRBV24-1 to TRBJ2-5, with TRBD1 as a possible D gene (6 bases). Trimming took off 3 bases at V and 7 bases at J, with 14 bases between the two ends. CDR3 length: 14 residues. CDR1 and CDR2 from the germline V gene are KGHDR and SFDVKD. For the CDR3, the DNA is TGTGCCACCAGTGATCCCGACAGGTACGGGACCCAGTACTTC. It yields the protein CATSDPDRYGTQYF.